This T cell receptor (beta chain) was obtained from a study of cytomegalovirus exposure and HLA in healthy donors. Overall study context: Among the roughly 430 genotyped donors, less than 85% were placed in the Caucasian-associated ancestry cluster. General observations from the study: In a later analysis, TCR association rates varied by HLA locus: DRB1 most, HLA-C fewest. Diagnosis of cytomegalovirus status made by the classifier reportedly showed high specificity and sensitivity. Sequencing probably produced one cluster of sequence variants that were highly shared.

The germline V gene encodes CDR1 MNHEY and CDR2 SVGAGI. The V end was cut by 6 bases, the J end by 3 bases, with 14 bases between. The CDR3 runs to 14 residues. This clone has just one count. The antigen remains undetermined. The PCR had 60 Vbeta and 13 Jbeta primers. Here immunoSEQ multiplex PCR was the method, and the copy in TCRdb shows in-frame clones only, minus some. Of around 130,000 clones listed, 65% to 90% were seen once; the top ten hold about 1.2%. The receptor comes from a girl aged 2-10 years in good health and CMV-seronegative. V gene TRBV6-5 combines with J gene TRBJ1-2; D gene uncertain. Sequenced material: PBMCs. For the CDR3, the DNA is TGTGCCAGCAGCCCCCCACAGCCCCACTATGGCTACACCTTC. This gives the protein CASSPPQPHYGYTF.